These 4 T cell receptor beta chains share one sample of origin, sequenced in a study of blood T cell repertoires in COVID-19. The method was immunoSEQ multiplex PCR; TCRdb's version includes in-frame clones alone and lacks a portion of them. In the table there are around 290,000 clones, around 89% of which are singletons. Sequenced sample: PBMCs or T cells enriched from blood (not recorded which). The receptors come from a woman aged 60-75 years in a cohort exposed to, infected with or recovered from COVID-19 (not recorded which).

V usage is TRBV25-1 and J usage is TRBJ1-4, with TRBD1 identical over 7 bases. The CDR3 contains 15 residues. Germline CDR1 is MGHDK and CDR2 is SYGVNS. V shed 2 bases, J shed 8 bases, and the junction held 8 bases outside the gene matches. In nucleotides, the CDR3 is TGTGCCAGCAGTGAACCGACAGGGTTCGGGGAAAAACTGTTTTTT. Amino acids: CASSEPTGFGEKLFF.

A single count supports this clone. The chain links TRBV9 to TRBJ2-1, with D possibly TRBD1 on 5 matching bases. The CDR3 loop spans 17 amino acids. Germline CDR1 is SGDLS and CDR2 is YYNGEE. V lost 1 base, J lost 0 bases, and 14 bases lay in between. DNA for the CDR3: TGTGCCAGCAGCGTACGAACTTCAGGGCGCTCCTACAATGAGCAGTTCTTC. This gives the protein CASSVRTSGRSYNEQFF.

The genes are TRBV6-5 and TRBJ1-1, with TRBD1 matching over 8 bases. CDR1 MNHEY and CDR2 SVGAGI come from the germline V gene. This CDR3 comprises 15 residues. V was pared by 6 bases and J by 2 bases, with 8 bases of the junction left unmatched. The CDR3 protein is CASRPIGQGNTEAFF. CDR3 in DNA: TGTGCCAGCAGACCAATCGGACAGGGAAACACTGAAGCTTTCTTT.

This clone was seen once. The CDR3, as DNA: TGTGCCAGCAGCGCCGTGGGGGGATACGAGCAGTACTTC. As protein: CASSAVGGYEQYF. The chain uses TRBV9 and TRBJ2-7; possibly TRBD2 for D (6 bases). Germline values: CDR1 SGDLS, CDR2 YYNGEE. This CDR3 is 13 amino acids long. Trimming removed 3 bases from V and 4 bases from J, with 11 bases in between.